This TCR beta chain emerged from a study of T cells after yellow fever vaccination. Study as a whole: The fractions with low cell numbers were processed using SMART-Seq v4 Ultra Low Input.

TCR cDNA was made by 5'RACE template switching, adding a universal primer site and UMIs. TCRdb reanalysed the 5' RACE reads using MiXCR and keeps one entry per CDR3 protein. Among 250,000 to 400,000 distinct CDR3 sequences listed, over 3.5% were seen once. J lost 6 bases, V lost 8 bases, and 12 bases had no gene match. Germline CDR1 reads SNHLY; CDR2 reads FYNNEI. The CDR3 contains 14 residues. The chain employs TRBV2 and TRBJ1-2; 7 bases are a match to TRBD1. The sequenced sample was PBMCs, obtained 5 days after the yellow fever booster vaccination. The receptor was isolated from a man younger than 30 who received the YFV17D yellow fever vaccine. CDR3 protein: CASLKRGQSDGYTF. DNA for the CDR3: TGTGCCAGCCTAAAAAGGGGACAGTCGGATGGCTACACCTTC. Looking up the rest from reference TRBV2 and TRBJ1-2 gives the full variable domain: EPEVTQTPSHQVTQMGQEVILRCVPISNHLYFYWYRQILGQKVEFLVSFYNNEISEKSEIFDDQFSVERPDGSNFTLKIRSTKLEDSAMYFCASLKRGQSDGYTFGSGTRLTVV.